This entry features one T cell receptor (beta chain) sequence. The data stem from a study of CXCR3-negative and CXCR3-positive naive CD8 T cells. Libraries were UMI-labeled 5' RACE TRB cDNA. Using the 5' RACE reads, TCRdb records one entry per CDR3 protein without DNA. There are about 120,000 distinct CDR3 sequences in the sample, with 0.45% to 0.55% held by the top ten. This receptor was identified in a human donor in good health. Some clones in this sample may be carry-over from other donors' samples. Sequenced material: naive CXCR3- CD8+ T cells from blood. Subset given: CD45RO-CCR7+CD27+CD95- naive CD8+ T cells lacking CXCR3 (TNR3-).

Here the CDR3 reads CASLGRKNTEAFF. This chain connects TRBV6-2 or TRBV6-3 to TRBJ1-1; TCRdb's assignment of TRBD1 cannot be checked, as there is no DNA. CDR3 length: 13 residues. From germline, CDR1 is MNHEY and CDR2 SVGEGT.